This T cell receptor beta chain is drawn from a study of control samples from healthy donors and cancer patients. The CDR3 contains 11 residues. The germline V gene encodes CDR1 SNHLY and CDR2 FYNNEI. The ends were cut back, 3 bases at V and 4 bases at J, with 4 bases in the middle. Libraries were prepared by immunoSEQ multiplex PCR; TCRdb keeps only in-frame clonotypes and omits some of them. Of about 180,000 clones listed, 90% are singletons. The genes are TRBV2 and TRBJ2-7; D is ambiguous. The sequenced material came from blood. The sequence came from a woman between 45 and 65 years old in good health. The DNA for the CDR3 is TGTGCCAGCAGTGAGGTTTACGAGCAGTACTTC. The encoded protein is CASSEVYEQYF. The whole variable domain, remainder taken from reference TRBV2 and TRBJ2-7, is EPEVTQTPSHQVTQMGQEVILRCVPISNHLYFYWYRQILGQKVEFLVSFYNNEISEKSEIFDDQFSVERPDGSNFTLKIRSTKLEDSAMYFCASSEVYEQYFGPGTRLTVT.